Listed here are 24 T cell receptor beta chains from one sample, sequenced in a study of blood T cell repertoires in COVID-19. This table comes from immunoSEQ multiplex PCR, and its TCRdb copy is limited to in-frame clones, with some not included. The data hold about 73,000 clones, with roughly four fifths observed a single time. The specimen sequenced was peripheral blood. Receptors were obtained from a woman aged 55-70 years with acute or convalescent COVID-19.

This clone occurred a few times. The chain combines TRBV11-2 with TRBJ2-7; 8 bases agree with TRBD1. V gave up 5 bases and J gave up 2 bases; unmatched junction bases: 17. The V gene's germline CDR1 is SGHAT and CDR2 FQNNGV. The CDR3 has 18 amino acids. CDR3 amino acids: CASSPTGRGRGEPYEQYF. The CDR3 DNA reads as TGTGCCAGCAGCCCAACGGGCAGGGGGCGAGGGGAACCCTACGAGCAGTACTTC.

The CDR3 reads CASSFGLAGLGSGELFF. DNA of the CDR3: TGTGCCAGCAGCTTTGGACTAGCGGGACTAGGATCCGGGGAGCTGTTTTTT. The rearrangement links TRBV5-4 to TRBJ2-2; 12 nucleotides match TRBD2. CDR3 length: 17 residues. V lost 2 bases, J lost 6 bases, and 8 bases stayed unmatched. The germline V gene encodes CDR1 SGHNT and CDR2 YYREEE (reference sequence).

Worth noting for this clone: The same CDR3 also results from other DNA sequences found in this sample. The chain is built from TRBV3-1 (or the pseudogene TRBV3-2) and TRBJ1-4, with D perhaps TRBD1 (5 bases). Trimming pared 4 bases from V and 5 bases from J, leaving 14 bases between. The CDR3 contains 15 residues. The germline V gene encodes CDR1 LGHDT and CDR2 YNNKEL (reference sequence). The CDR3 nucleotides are TGTGCCAGCAGCCTGAAAGGGGCAGGGAATGAAAAACTGTTTTTT. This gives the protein CASSLKGAGNEKLFF.

The CDR3 bases are TGCGCCAGCAGCTTAGGGACTAGCGGGGTTGGAGAGCAGTTCTTC. Translating gives CASSLGTSGVGEQFF. The V and J genes are TRBV5-1 and TRBJ2-1, with 13 bases lining up with TRBD2. V lost 2 bases, J lost 10 bases, and 6 bases stayed unmatched. Germline V gene sequence: CDR1 SGHRS, CDR2 YFSETQ. CDR3 size: 15 residues.

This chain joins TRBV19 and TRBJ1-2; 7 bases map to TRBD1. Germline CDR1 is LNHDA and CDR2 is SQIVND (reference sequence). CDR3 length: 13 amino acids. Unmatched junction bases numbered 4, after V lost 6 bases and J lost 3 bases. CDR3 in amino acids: CASSLTGDYGYTF. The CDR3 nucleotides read TGTGCCAGTAGCTTAACAGGGGACTATGGCTACACCTTC.

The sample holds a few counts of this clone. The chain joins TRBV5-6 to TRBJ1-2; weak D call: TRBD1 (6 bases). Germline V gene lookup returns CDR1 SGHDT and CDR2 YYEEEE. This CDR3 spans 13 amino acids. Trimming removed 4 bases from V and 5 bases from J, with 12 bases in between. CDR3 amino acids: CASSLSGQYGYTF. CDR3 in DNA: TGTGCCAGCAGCCTTTCAGGACAGTATGGCTACACCTTC.

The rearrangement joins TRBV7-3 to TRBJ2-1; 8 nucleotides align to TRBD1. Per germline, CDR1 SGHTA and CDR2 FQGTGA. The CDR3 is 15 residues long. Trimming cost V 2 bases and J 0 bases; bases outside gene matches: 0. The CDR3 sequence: CASSLQGASYNEQFF. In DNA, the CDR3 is TGTGCCAGCAGCTTACAGGGGGCCTCCTACAATGAGCAGTTCTTC.

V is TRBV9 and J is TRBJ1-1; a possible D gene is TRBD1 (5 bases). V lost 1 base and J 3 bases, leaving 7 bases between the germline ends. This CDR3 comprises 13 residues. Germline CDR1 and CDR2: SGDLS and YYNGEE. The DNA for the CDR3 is TGTGCCAGCAGCGTACGGGGGGACACTGAAGCTTTCTTT. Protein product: CASSVRGDTEAFF.

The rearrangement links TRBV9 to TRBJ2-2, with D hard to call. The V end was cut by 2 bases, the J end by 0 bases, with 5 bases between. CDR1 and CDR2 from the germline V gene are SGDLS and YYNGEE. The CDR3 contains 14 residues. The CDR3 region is CASSVSTNTGELFF. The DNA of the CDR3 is TGTGCCAGCAGCGTTTCAACGAACACCGGGGAGCTGTTTTTT.

DNA for the CDR3: TGTGCCAGCAGTTTCGCGAGGGGGATCTACCCCCTCCACTTT. Amino acid sequence: CASSFARGIYPLHF. The chain is built from TRBV28 and TRBJ1-6; TRBD1 is a possible D gene (6 bases). The V and J ends lost 3 bases and 13 bases respectively, with 16 bases between them. Germline V gene lookup returns CDR1 MDHEN and CDR2 SYDVKM. This CDR3 comprises 14 residues.

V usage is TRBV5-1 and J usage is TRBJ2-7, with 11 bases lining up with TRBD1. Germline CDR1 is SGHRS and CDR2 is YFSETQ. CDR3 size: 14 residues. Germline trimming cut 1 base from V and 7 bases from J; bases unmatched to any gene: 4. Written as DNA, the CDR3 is TGCGCCAGCAGCTTGTGGGGACAGGGGGGAGAGCAGTACTTC. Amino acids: CASSLWGQGGEQYF.

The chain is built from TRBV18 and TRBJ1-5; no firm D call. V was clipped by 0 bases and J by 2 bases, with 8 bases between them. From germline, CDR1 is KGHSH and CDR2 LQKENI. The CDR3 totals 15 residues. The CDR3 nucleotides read TGTGCCAGCTCACCACCCAACGGAGGCAATCAGCCCCAGCATTTT. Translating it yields CASSPPNGGNQPQHF.

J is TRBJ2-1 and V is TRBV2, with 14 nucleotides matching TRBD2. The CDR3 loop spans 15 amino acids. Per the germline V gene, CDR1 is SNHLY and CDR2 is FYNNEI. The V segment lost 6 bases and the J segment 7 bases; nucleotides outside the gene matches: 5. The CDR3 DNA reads TGTGCCAGCAGCCGACTAGCGGGAGGGCGGAATGAGCAGTTCTTC. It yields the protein CASSRLAGGRNEQFF.

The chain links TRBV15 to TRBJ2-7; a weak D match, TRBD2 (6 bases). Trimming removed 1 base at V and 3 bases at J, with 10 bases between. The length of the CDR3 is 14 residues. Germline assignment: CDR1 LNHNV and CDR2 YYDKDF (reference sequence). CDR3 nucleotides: TGTGCCACCAGCAGAGGGGGGGATGTCTACGAGCAGTACTTC. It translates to CATSRGGDVYEQYF.

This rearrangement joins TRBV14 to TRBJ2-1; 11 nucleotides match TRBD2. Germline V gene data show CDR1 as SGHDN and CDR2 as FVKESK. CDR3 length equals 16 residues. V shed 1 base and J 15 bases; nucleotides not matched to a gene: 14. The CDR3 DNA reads TGTGCCAGCAGCCAAGTTAGCGGGAGGGCCGGGGGTCGTCGGTTCTTC. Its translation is CASSQVSGRAGGRRFF.

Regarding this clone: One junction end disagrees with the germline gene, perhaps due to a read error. As DNA, the CDR3 is TGTGCCAGCAGACCGACAGACTGGACAGGGGGTAAACGTTACTTT. It codes for CASRPTDWTGGKRYF. The genes are TRBV3-1 (or the pseudogene TRBV3-2) and TRBJ1-1; 10 bases line up with TRBD1. CDR3 length: 15 residues. CDR1 is LGHDT and CDR2 is YNNKEL in the germline V gene (reference sequence).

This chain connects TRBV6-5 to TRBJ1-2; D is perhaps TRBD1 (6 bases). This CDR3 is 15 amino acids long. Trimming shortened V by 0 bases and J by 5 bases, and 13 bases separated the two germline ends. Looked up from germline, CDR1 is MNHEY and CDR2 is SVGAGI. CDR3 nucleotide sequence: TGTGCCAGCAGTTACTCTCACAGGGAAAAATATGGCTACACCTTC. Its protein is CASSYSHREKYGYTF.

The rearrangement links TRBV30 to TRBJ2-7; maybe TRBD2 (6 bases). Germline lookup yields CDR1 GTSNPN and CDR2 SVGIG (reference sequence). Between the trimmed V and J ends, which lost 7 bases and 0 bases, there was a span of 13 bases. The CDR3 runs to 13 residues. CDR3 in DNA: TGTGCCTTGGGCCGGGGGAACTCCTACGAGCAGTACTTC. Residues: CALGRGNSYEQYF. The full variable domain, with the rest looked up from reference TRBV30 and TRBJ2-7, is SQTIHQWPATLVQPVGSPLSLECTVEGTSNPNLYWYRQAAGRGLQLLFYSVGIGQISSEVPQNLSASRPQDRQFILSSKKLLLSDSGFYLCALGRGNSYEQYFGPGTRLTVT.

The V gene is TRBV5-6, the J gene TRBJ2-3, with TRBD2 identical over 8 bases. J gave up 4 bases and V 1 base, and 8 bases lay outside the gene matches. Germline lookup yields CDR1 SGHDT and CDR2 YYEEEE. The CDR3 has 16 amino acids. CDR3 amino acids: CASSLRGGGAPDTQYF. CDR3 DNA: TGTGCCAGCAGCTTGCGGGGGGGAGGGGCCCCAGATACGCAGTATTTT.

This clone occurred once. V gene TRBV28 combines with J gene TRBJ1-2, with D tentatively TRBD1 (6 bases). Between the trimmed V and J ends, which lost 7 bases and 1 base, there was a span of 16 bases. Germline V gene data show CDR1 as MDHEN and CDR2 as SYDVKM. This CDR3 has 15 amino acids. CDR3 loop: CASTSLDRLNYGYTF. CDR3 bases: TGTGCCAGCACCTCCCTGGACAGACTTAACTATGGCTACACCTTC.

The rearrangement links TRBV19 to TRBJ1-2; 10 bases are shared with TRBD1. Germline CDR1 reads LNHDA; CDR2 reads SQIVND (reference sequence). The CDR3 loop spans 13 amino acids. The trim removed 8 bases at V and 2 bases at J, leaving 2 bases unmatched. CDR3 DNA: TGTGCCAGTGGGGACAGGGGAAACTATGGCTACACCTTC. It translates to CASGDRGNYGYTF.

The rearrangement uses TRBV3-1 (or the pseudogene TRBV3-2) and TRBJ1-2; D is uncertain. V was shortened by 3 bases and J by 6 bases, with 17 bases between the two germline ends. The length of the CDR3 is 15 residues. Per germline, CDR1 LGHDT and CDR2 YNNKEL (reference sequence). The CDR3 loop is CASSQATLVAHGYTF. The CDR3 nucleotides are TGTGCCAGCAGCCAGGCGACACTGGTGGCCCATGGCTACACCTTC.

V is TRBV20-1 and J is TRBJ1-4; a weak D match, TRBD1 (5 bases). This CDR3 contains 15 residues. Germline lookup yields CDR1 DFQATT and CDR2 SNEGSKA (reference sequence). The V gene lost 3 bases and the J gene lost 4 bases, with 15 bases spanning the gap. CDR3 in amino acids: CSASETAGFNEKLFF. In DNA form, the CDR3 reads TGCAGTGCTAGTGAGACAGCCGGATTTAATGAAAAACTGTTTTTT.

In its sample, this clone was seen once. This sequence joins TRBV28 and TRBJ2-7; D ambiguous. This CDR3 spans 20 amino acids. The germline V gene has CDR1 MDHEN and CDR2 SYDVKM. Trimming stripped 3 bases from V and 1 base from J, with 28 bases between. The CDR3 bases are TGTGCCAGCAGTTTCGGTTTCAGTGACCTATCCACGCGCAGGTCCTACGAGCAGTACTTC. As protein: CASSFGFSDLSTRRSYEQYF. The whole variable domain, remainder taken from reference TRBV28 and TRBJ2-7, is DVKVTQSSRYLVKRTGEKVFLECVQDMDHENMFWYRQDPGLGLRLIYFSYDVKMKEKGDIPEGYSVSREKKERFSLILESASTNQTSMYLCASSFGFSDLSTRRSYEQYFGPGTRLTVT.